Detailed here is one T cell receptor (beta chain). This entry comes from a study of blood T cell repertoires in COVID-19. Across the study: Some COVID-19 samples were acute and others convalescent; all came from the United States, Italy and Spain. T cells, B-cell-depleted T cells, or PBMCs supplied cDNA or gDNA.

Original methodology: Quantification of nucleated cells was approximated via reference gene primer amplification. The repertoire was sequenced with immunoSEQ multiplex PCR; TCRdb's copy has only in-frame clones and lacks some. D and trimming were read from the DNA, whereas the V and J calls and clone size are those reported in that table. This table holds tens of thousands of clones, around 84% found once. The CDR3 contains 14 residues. V shed 4 bases, J shed 4 bases, and the junction held 2 bases outside the gene matches. Germline CDR1 is LGHDT and CDR2 is YNNKEL (reference sequence). The TCR originated in a human donor in a cohort sampled during active COVID-19. V usage is TRBV3-1 (or the pseudogene TRBV3-2) and J usage is TRBJ1-1; TRBD1 aligns across 11 bases. Sequences were obtained from peripheral blood. Written as DNA, the CDR3 is TGTGCCAGCAGCCCCGGGACAGGGGGCACTGAAGCTTTCTTT. It yields the protein CASSPGTGGTEAFF.